The clone carrying this T cell receptor (beta chain) came up a few times. The data derive from a study of blood T cell repertoires in COVID-19. Study details: Italy, Spain and the United States were the sources of the convalescent and acute COVID-19 samples. Sample material is recorded as cDNA or gDNA derived from T cells, B-cell-depleted T cells, or PBMCs.

Trimming took 2 bases from V and 7 from J; bases not matched to a gene: 2. The CDR3 sequence is 13 residues long. Study processing details: For nucleated cells, counts were estimated from reference gene primer amplification. Produced via immunoSEQ multiplex PCR; TCRdb's table is partial and in-frame only. The DNA gave D and trimming, while V, J and clone size come from that table. The profile shows approximately 210,000 clones, less than 90% of them singletons. The clonotype originates from a woman aged 70-85 years with active or convalescent COVID-19. The chain combines TRBV12-3 or TRBV12-4 with TRBJ2-7, with 10 bases that match TRBD2. Sequences were obtained from peripheral blood. The CDR3 spells CASSLLAGAEQYF. CDR3 nucleotide sequence: TGTGCCAGCAGTTTACTAGCGGGAGCTGAGCAGTACTTC.